The subject of this entry is one TCR beta chain. Its antigen target is currently unknown. Per-base quality was not reported, and no clone a single base away is much larger than it. Libraries were built with 5' RACE. The instrument given in TCRdb is Illumina HiSeq 2500. The second PCR ran for roughly 7 to 11 cycles and used a J-beta primer mix along with a sample-barcoded 5' primer. A unique molecular identifier was introduced onto each TCR beta cDNA molecule by a template-switch 5' adaptor carrying 12 random nucleotides. At least 2.5 million CDR3-containing paired-end reads were obtained from each sample. All of the RNA was converted into first-strand cDNA using the Mint cDNA synthesis kit, with a TRBC-specific oligonucleotide serving as the primer. Following uracil-DNA glycosylase treatment, all cDNA underwent a first 18-cycle PCR with the universal primers M1SS and BC2_uni_R. In the paper's pipeline: For normalization, 1 million high-quality reads were randomly selected from each sample, with every read carrying a distinct molecular identifier. Instead of being binned into consensus sequences, reads that shared molecular identifiers were thrown out. CDR3 identification, clonotype clustering and error correction used MiTCR with a Q25 quality threshold and the strictest error-elimination algorithm. A nonparametric unseen species model with Euler transformation was used to estimate a lower bound on total TCR beta diversity. The public reads were run again by TCRdb, first through fastp at Q25 and then through MiXCR, and only productive beta chains were kept. Each entry merges the rows of one CDR3 protein and shows their most common DNA and genes. The V and J calls were not made by the authors but by TCRdb's processing. This sample holds fewer than 1.5 million distinct CDR3 sequences; around 42% were observed only once. The ten largest clones represent 7.9% of the sample.

This entry is derived from a study of blood T cells in healthy people across ages (dated by TCRdb to the mid-2010s). Context from the whole study: In model experiments, template switching captured roughly one uniquely barcoded TCR beta cDNA molecule for every two T cells. The study analyzed two additional independent replicas of 1 million unique cDNA reads from the same blood draw for two donors, one aged 18 to 30 and one aged 80 or older. The donors were divided into four age groups: young (average 16 years), middle-aged (approximately 41), aged (roughly 66) and long-lived (82). To avoid experimental bias, donors of different ages were distributed randomly across sequencing lanes. To track age-related changes in TCR beta repertoire diversity, the study relied on deep sequencing normalized with unique cDNA molecular identifiers. What the work shows at the level of the full study, not this receptor alone: Observed TCR beta diversity per million T cells fell roughly linearly with age, and a significant reduction was already apparent by age roughly 40. A strong correlation was found between observed TCR beta diversity and the percentage of naive T cells measured by flow cytometry. Compared with the aged group, the long-lived group had more naive CD4+ T cells, fewer expanded clones and increased TCR diversity, suggesting age selection. Estimates of total diversity based on one million sequenced T cells were regarded as lower bounds and as underestimates. Conclusive comparison of naive and antigen-experienced compartments was prevented by the profiling of bulk unsorted PBMCs. Donor CMV infection status was unknown, potentially confounding age-related changes in expanded clonotypes.

Spanning cysteine to phenylalanine, the CDR3 consists of 15 amino acids. The kept DNA is CDR3 alone, 45 bases in frame from the first base. The germline V gene encodes CDR1 LGHDT and CDR2 YNNKEL (reference sequence). The germline ends are 17 bases apart after V is trimmed by 4 bases and J by 7 bases. Donors were a few dozen systemically healthy Caucasian individuals from Russia aged roughly 6 to 100 years. Each donor gave ten milliliters of peripheral blood, collected into EDTA-treated Vacutainer tubes. Ficoll-Paque density-gradient centrifugation was used to isolate PBMCs, with at least 6 million per sample. Total RNA was extracted from PBMCs with Trizol reagent, with at least 5 micrograms obtained per sample. For every donor, an aliquot of PBMCs went through flow cytometry to measure the percentages of naive CD45RAhigh/CD27high T cells.

The rearranged segments are TRBV3-1 and TRBJ1-5; TRBD1 is a possible D gene, resting on 5 matching bases. The TCR comes from a woman younger than 35 in good health. The source material was blood. At the DNA level, the sequence is TGTGCCAGCAGCCGCCGGGGCACTACGGGGCAGCCCCAGCATTTT. Its protein is CASSRRGTTGQPQHF. With all but the CDR3 taken from the reference TRBV3-1 and TRBJ1-5 genes, the full variable domain is: DTAVSQTPKYLVTQMGNDKSIKCEQNLGHDTMYWYKQDSKKFLKIMFSYNNKELIINETVPNRFSPKSPDKAHLNLHINSLELGDSAVYFCASSRRGTTGQPQHFGDGTRLSIL.